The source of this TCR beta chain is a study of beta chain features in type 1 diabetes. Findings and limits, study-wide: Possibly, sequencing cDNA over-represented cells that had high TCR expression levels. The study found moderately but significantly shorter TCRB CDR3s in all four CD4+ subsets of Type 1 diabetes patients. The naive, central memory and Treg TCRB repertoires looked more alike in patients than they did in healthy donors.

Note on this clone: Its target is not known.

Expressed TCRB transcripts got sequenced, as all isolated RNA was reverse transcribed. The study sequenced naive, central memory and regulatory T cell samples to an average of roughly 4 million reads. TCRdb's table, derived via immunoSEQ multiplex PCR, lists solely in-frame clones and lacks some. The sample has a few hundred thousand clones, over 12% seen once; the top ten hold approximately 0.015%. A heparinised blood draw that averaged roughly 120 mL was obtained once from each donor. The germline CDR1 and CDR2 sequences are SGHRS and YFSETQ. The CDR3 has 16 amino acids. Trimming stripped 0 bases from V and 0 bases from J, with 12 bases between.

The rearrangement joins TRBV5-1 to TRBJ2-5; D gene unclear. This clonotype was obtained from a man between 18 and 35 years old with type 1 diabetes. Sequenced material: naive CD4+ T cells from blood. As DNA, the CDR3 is TGCGCCAGCAGCTTGGGTACTTTGAGATACCAAGAGACCCAGTACTTC. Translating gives CASSLGTLRYQETQYF.